Sequencing of this T cell receptor (beta chain) was carried out in a study of blood T cells in healthy people across ages. The ends lost 5 bases at V and 3 bases at J; junction bases unmatched: 13. The CDR3 is made up of 17 amino acids. Study-wide points: Changes in expanded clonotypes were possibly confounded, as the CMV status of donors was unknown.

The use of a sample-barcoded 5' primer and a J-beta primer mix characterized a second PCR of about 7 to 12 cycles. TCRdb passed the 5' RACE reads through MiXCR, listing each CDR3 protein once. The sample carries roughly 640,000 distinct CDR3 sequences, 25% to 30% recorded once. This clonotype has ten or more counts. Its antigen is not identified. Sequences were obtained from blood. V and J are TRBV12-3 or TRBV12-4 and TRBJ1-2; 9 bases agree with TRBD1. The clonotype was recovered from a woman older than 75 in good health. CDR3 protein: CASSLAPRGDRDYGYTF. In DNA, the CDR3 is TGTGCCAGCAGTCTCGCGCCCCGGGGGGACAGGGACTATGGCTACACCTTC.